This entry lists 29 T cell receptor beta chains sequenced from one sample in a study of post-analysis software for immune sequencing data. The study's findings and limits: The five TRBV segments detected at higher frequency in patients than in controls included TRBV5-6, TRBV5-1 and TRBV20-1.

Which antigens these TCRs recognize remains unknown. Unique molecular identifiers were built into the TCR beta cDNA libraries. TCRdb ran MiXCR on the PCR reads and lists one entry per CDR3 protein. Among about 680,000 distinct CDR3 sequences listed, 55% to 60% were seen once. The sample comprised blood. The receptors were sampled from a girl aged 2 to 9 with multiple sclerosis.

This clonotype showed up just once. This chain uses TRBV2 with TRBJ1-4; D is unresolved. The CDR3 extends over 11 amino acids. Germline CDR1 and CDR2: SNHLY and FYNNEI. V was trimmed by 4 bases and J by 6 bases, leaving 3 bases between them. The CDR3 nucleotides are TGTGCCAGCAGTGGGCATGAAAAACTGTTTTTT. This sequence encodes CASSGHEKLFF.

This chain connects TRBV7-2 to TRBJ2-1; D assignment may be TRBD1 or TRBD2 (5 bases each). This CDR3 spans 14 amino acids. The V end lost 5 bases, the J end lost 6 bases, and 14 bases lay between the germline ends. The V gene's germline CDR1 is SGHTA and CDR2 FQGNSA. This CDR3 reads CASSPALGGNEQFF. Here the CDR3 DNA reads TGTGCCAGCAGCCCCGCCCTTGGGGGCAATGAGCAGTTCTTC.

The chain links TRBV6-5 to TRBJ1-2; tentatively, D is TRBD1 (5 bases). V dropped 2 bases and J dropped 4 bases, with 8 bases sitting between them. CDR1 is MNHEY, CDR2 SVGAGI, per germline. The CDR3 consists of 13 residues. The CDR3 coding sequence is TGTGCCAGCAGTTACGAGAGGGGCTATGGCTACACCTTC. This gives the protein CASSYERGYGYTF.

This clonotype was picked up a small number of times. V gene TRBV5-1 combines with J gene TRBJ2-1, with 7 bases identical to TRBD1. This CDR3 is 15 amino acids long. Germline V gene data show CDR1 as SGHRS and CDR2 as YFSETQ. J was trimmed by 8 bases and V by 1 base; bases with no gene match: 9. The CDR3 nucleotides are TGCGCCAGCAGCTTGAGAGGGGGCCCTTGGGATGAGCAGTTCTTC. Protein: CASSLRGGPWDEQFF.

This chain links TRBV7-2 with TRBJ1-2, with a weak D call TRBD1 (5 bases). Trimming pared 3 bases from V and 4 bases from J, leaving 24 bases between. Germline CDR1 reads SGHTA; CDR2 reads FQGNSA. This CDR3 spans 18 amino acids. The CDR3 is CASSFGGTNLGSSYGYTF. In DNA, the CDR3 is TGTGCCAGCAGCTTCGGGGGGACCAACTTGGGGTCCTCCTATGGCTACACCTTC.

This rearrangement joins TRBV30 to TRBJ2-7, with 10 bases lining up with TRBD1. Germline V lookup: CDR1 GTSNPN, CDR2 SVGIG (reference sequence). V lost 2 bases, J lost 2 bases, and 3 bases stayed unmatched. The length of the CDR3 is 14 residues. As DNA, the CDR3 is TGTGCCTGGAGTTCCGGGACAGGGGCCTACGAGCAGTACTTC. Its protein product is CAWSSGTGAYEQYF. Full variable domain (rest looked up from reference TRBV30 and TRBJ2-7): SQTIHQWPATLVQPVGSPLSLECTVEGTSNPNLYWYRQAAGRGLQLLFYSVGIGQISSEVPQNLSASRPQDRQFILSSKKLLLSDSGFYLCAWSSGTGAYEQYFGPGTRLTVT.

Only one count was recorded for this clonotype. The CDR3 here is CASSQEPGLTYNEQFF. The CDR3 nucleotides read TGCGCCAGCAGCCAAGAACCGGGACTAACTTACAATGAGCAGTTCTTC. The genes are TRBV4-3 and TRBJ2-1, with 7 bases lining up with TRBD2. V shed 0 bases and J 4 bases; nucleotides not matched to a gene: 6. Germline CDR1 LGHNA, CDR2 YSLEER. The CDR3 runs to 16 residues.

The sample holds a few counts of this clonotype. The rearrangement joins TRBV14 to TRBJ1-2; 11 positions agree with TRBD1. The CDR3 runs to 16 residues. Losses at the gene ends were 2 bases for V and 4 bases for J; bases not matched to a gene: 6. CDR1 is SGHDN and CDR2 is FVKESK in the germline V gene. In DNA form, the CDR3 reads TGTGCCAGCAGCCAACCCGGGACAGGGGGTCCCTATGGCTACACCTTC. This translates into CASSQPGTGGPYGYTF.

This chain joins TRBV7-2 and TRBJ1-6; the D is unclear. The V end was cut by 7 bases, the J end by 6 bases, with 16 bases between. Germline values: CDR1 SGHTA, CDR2 FQGNSA. This CDR3 contains 15 residues. The CDR3, as DNA: TGTGCCAGCAACCAAAAGCGGGGTTTTAATTCACCCCTCCACTTT. Translating gives CASNQKRGFNSPLHF.

The V call is TRBV2, the J call TRBJ1-5; D gene unclear. V lost 8 bases to trimming and J lost 0 bases, with 14 bases between them. Germline values: CDR1 SNHLY, CDR2 FYNNEI. CDR3 size: 15 residues. CDR3 in DNA: TGTGCCAGCTCAGCAGAATCTTATAGCAATCAGCCCCAGCATTTT. Amino acid sequence: CASSAESYSNQPQHF.

CDR3 sequence (DNA): TGTGCCAGCGCAACGGGACTAAGGGTTGACTATGAGCAGTACTTC. As protein: CASATGLRVDYEQYF. The rearrangement links TRBV6-5 to TRBJ2-4; 7 nucleotides agree with TRBD2. The CDR3 extends over 15 amino acids. Germline-derived CDR1 and CDR2 are MNHEY and SVGAGI. V shed 8 bases, J shed 13 bases, and the junction held 20 bases outside the gene matches.

The chain combines TRBV7-6 with TRBJ2-3; D unresolved. Germline values: CDR1 SGHVS, CDR2 FNYEAQ. The CDR3 sequence is 17 residues long. V dropped 2 bases and J dropped 4 bases, with 19 bases sitting between them. CDR3 DNA sequence: TGTGCCAGCAGCTTAAGTGCGGTAGCCTCTACCCCAGATACGCAGTATTTT. This sequence encodes CASSLSAVASTPDTQYF.

The V gene is TRBV2, the J gene TRBJ1-2, with D possibly matching TRBD1 (6 bases). The germline V gene encodes CDR1 SNHLY and CDR2 FYNNEI. V was cut by 11 bases and J by 7 bases, with 11 bases left in between. CDR3 length equals 10 residues. The DNA for the CDR3 is TGTGCCGTCGCAGGGGCTGGCTACACCTTC. Residues: CAVAGAGYTF.

This clonotype appeared a single time. The chain combines TRBV29-1 with TRBJ2-2, with D unresolved. Trimming removed 4 bases at V and 0 bases at J, with 12 bases between. The CDR3 totals 15 residues. Germline lookup yields CDR1 SQVTM and CDR2 ANQGSEA. The DNA for the CDR3 is TGCAGCGTTGTCTCCGAACTGGCGAACACCGGGGAGCTGTTTTTT. Its translation: CSVVSELANTGELFF.

This clonotype has just a few counts. J is TRBJ1-1 and V is TRBV6-5; D remains ambiguous. Germline values: CDR1 MNHEY, CDR2 SVGAGI. The V gene lost 2 bases and the J gene lost 5 bases, with 9 bases spanning the gap. CDR3 length: 13 residues. CDR3 coding DNA: TGTGCCAGCAGTTACGAGGGAAGGACTGAAGCTTTCTTT. Translating it yields CASSYEGRTEAFF.

The chain links TRBV7-2 to TRBJ1-1; D remains ambiguous. Trimming left V 3 bases short and J 2 bases short, with 10 bases between. This CDR3 is built from 14 residues. The germline V gene has CDR1 SGHTA and CDR2 FQGNSA. CDR3 sequence: CTSSFERVNTEAFF. CDR3 nucleotides: TGTACCAGCAGCTTCGAAAGGGTTAACACTGAAGCTTTCTTT.

This clonotype has a handful of counts. This chain uses TRBV29-1 with TRBJ2-6, with D unclear. This CDR3 is built from 13 residues. Germline V gene sequence: CDR1 SQVTM, CDR2 ANQGSEA. The V end was cut by 5 bases, the J end by 4 bases, with 9 bases between. For the CDR3, the DNA is TGCAGCGTTTCAGGATCAGGGGCCAACGTCCTGACTTTC. It is translated as CSVSGSGANVLTF.

V usage is TRBV5-1 and J usage is TRBJ2-1; 10 bases map to TRBD2. V lost 5 bases, J lost 6 bases, and 8 bases stayed unmatched. Per germline, CDR1 SGHRS and CDR2 YFSETQ. This CDR3 has 15 residues. CDR3 amino acids: CASSTSGKSGNEQFF. CDR3 sequence (DNA): TGCGCCAGCAGTACTAGCGGGAAAAGTGGCAATGAGCAGTTCTTC. The whole variable domain, remainder taken from reference TRBV5-1 and TRBJ2-1, is KAGVTQTPRYLIKTRGQQVTLSCSPISGHRSVSWYQQTPGQGLQFLFEYFSETQRNKGNFPGRFSGRQFSNSRSEMNVSTLELGDSALYLCASSTSGKSGNEQFFGPGTRLTVL.

This chain links TRBV29-1 with TRBJ2-3; D possibly uses TRBD1 or TRBD2 (6 bases each). Germline values: CDR1 SQVTM, CDR2 ANQGSEA. Trimming left V 4 bases short and J 5 bases short, with 16 bases between. This CDR3 spans 14 amino acids. CDR3 DNA sequence: TGCAGCGTTGGAGAGGGGGGCGGGATAGATACGCAGTATTTT. Translating gives CSVGEGGGIDTQYF.

The chain is built from TRBV5-1 and TRBJ2-1, with TRBD2 matching 7 bases. Germline assignment: CDR1 SGHRS and CDR2 YFSETQ. The CDR3 runs 17 residues. The V segment lost 0 bases and the J segment 6 bases; nucleotides outside the gene matches: 12. CDR3 loop: CASSLEFFAGEGNEQFF. The CDR3 DNA reads TGCGCCAGCAGCTTGGAATTCTTCGCGGGAGAGGGCAATGAGCAGTTCTTC.

The V call is TRBV11-2, the J call TRBJ2-6; D is unresolved. CDR3 size: 13 residues. The V gene's germline CDR1 is SGHAT and CDR2 FQNNGV. Trimming removed 8 bases from V and 4 bases from J, with 9 bases in between. CDR3 protein: CASLASGANVLTF. The CDR3, as DNA: TGTGCCAGCCTCGCCTCGGGGGCCAACGTCCTGACTTTC. The whole variable domain, filled in from reference TRBV11-2 and TRBJ2-6, reads EAGVAQSPRYKIIEKRQSVAFWCNPISGHATLYWYQQILGQGPKLLIQFQNNGVVDDSQLPKDRFSAERLKGVDSTLKIQPAKLEDSAVYLCASLASGANVLTFGAGSRLTVL.

The rearrangement joins TRBV5-1 to TRBJ2-4; 7 bases are a match to TRBD1. The end of the DNA fits TRBJ2-7 better, so the J call may be wrong. Germline values: CDR1 SGHRS, CDR2 YFSETQ. The CDR3 extends over 14 amino acids. As DNA, the CDR3 is TGCGCCAGCACCGAGGGGGCTTCGACCTACGAGCAGTACTTC. Its protein product is CASTEGASTYEQYF.

The sample holds a few counts of this clonotype. The gene calls are TRBV5-1 and TRBJ2-7; TRBD1 aligns across 7 bases. Trimming took 0 bases from V and 0 from J; bases not matched to a gene: 3. The CDR3 spans 15 residues. The germline V gene encodes CDR1 SGHRS and CDR2 YFSETQ. The CDR3 loop is CASSLGDSLSYEQYF. DNA of the CDR3: TGCGCCAGCAGCTTGGGGGACAGTCTCTCCTACGAGCAGTACTTC.

The chain employs TRBV7-3 and TRBJ2-3; 11 positions match TRBD2. This CDR3 spans 15 amino acids. Germline assignment: CDR1 SGHTA and CDR2 FQGTGA. Losses at the gene ends were 5 bases for V and 8 bases for J; bases not matched to a gene: 9. CDR3 sequence: CASSPIAGGPSTQYF. In nucleotides, the CDR3 is TGTGCCAGCAGCCCCATAGCGGGAGGGCCGTCTACGCAGTATTTT.

This sequence joins TRBV12-3 or TRBV12-4 and TRBJ1-2; D perhaps matches TRBD1 (6 bases). The ends were cut back, 0 bases at V and 11 bases at J, with 16 bases in the middle. The CDR3 consists of 14 residues. This chain's CDR3 is CASSLATGRRSYTF. For the CDR3, the DNA is TGTGCCAGCAGTTTAGCTACAGGGCGCCGGTCTTACACCTTC.

The chain couples TRBV6-5 to TRBJ2-4; no clear D. Per the germline V gene, CDR1 is MNHEY and CDR2 is SVGAGI. CDR3 length: 15 amino acids. Trimming stripped 5 bases from V and 1 base from J, with 12 bases between. CDR3 sequence (DNA): TGTGCCAGCAGTCCCTCCGGTCCGGCCAAAAACATTCAGTACTTC. Encoded protein: CASSPSGPAKNIQYF.

This chain's CDR3 is CASSLDGPGWGQETQYF. The CDR3 DNA follows: TGTGCCAGCAGCTTAGATGGACCAGGGTGGGGACAAGAGACCCAGTACTTC. This chain uses TRBV11-2 with TRBJ2-5; perhaps TRBD1 as D (5 bases). Per the germline V gene, CDR1 is SGHAT and CDR2 is FQNNGV. This CDR3 spans 17 amino acids. Trimming took off 0 bases at V and 2 bases at J, with 16 bases between the two ends.

This clonotype was found a few times. One end of the junction varies from germline; a read error may be responsible. The chain employs TRBV6-1 and TRBJ2-5, with TRBD1 identical over 7 bases. This CDR3 has 15 amino acids. The V gene's germline CDR1 is MNHNS and CDR2 SASEGT. CDR3 DNA: TGTGCCAGCACTGAATCCCGGGACAGACAAGAGACCCAGTACTTC. The encoded protein is CASTESRDRQETQYF.

The chain combines TRBV20-1 with TRBJ2-5, with 8 nucleotides matching TRBD2. Germline V gives CDR1 DFQATT, CDR2 SNEGSKA (reference sequence). The CDR3 sequence is 14 residues long. V lost 0 bases and J lost 2; bases outside the gene matches: 2. The CDR3 loop reads CSARDGRGQETQYF. The CDR3 nucleotides are TGCAGTGCTAGAGACGGGAGGGGGCAAGAGACCCAGTACTTC.